A single sample gave rise to the 21 T cell receptor beta chains below, sequenced in a study of T cell responses to AZD1222 COVID-19 vaccine listed by TCRdb under 2021. The library was produced with the immunoSEQ multiplex PCR assay. The clones in this table, taken by TCRdb from immuneACCESS, are in-frame only. Not every clone is retained; where verified, under half of the shortfall comes from an unresolved V gene, and the cause of the rest is unknown. The sample yields about 130,000 clones; approximately 85% were counted once. The ten largest clones add up to 1.5% to 2% of the sample. The intended sense of this specimen's time point label: baseline before first vaccination. Sequenced material: peripheral blood, taken on day 0 of AZD1222 vaccination. The receptor source for this set is an adult in good health.

The rearrangement joins TRBV7-2 to TRBJ1-4; D remains ambiguous. From germline, CDR1 is SGHTA and CDR2 FQGNSA. V was shortened by 2 bases and J by 8 bases, with 15 bases between the two germline ends. The CDR3 spans 15 residues. DNA for the CDR3: TGTGCCAGCAGCTTATATCTGGGCTTGGGGGAAAAACTGTTTTTT. Translation gives CASSLYLGLGEKLFF. Together with reference TRBV7-2 and TRBJ1-4, the CDR3 gives the full variable domain: GAGVSQSPSNKVTEKGKDVELRCDPISGHTALYWYRQSLGQGLEFLIYFQGNSAPDKSGLPSDRFSAERTGGSVSTLTIQRTQQEDSAVYLCASSLYLGLGEKLFFGSGTQLSVL.

This clone was counted a single time. V gene TRBV5-5 combines with J gene TRBJ1-1, with TRBD1 matching over 7 bases. The V segment lost 0 bases and the J segment 1 base; nucleotides outside the gene matches: 0. Germline V gene data show CDR1 as SGHKS and CDR2 as YYEKEE (reference sequence). The CDR3 sequence is 14 residues long. The CDR3 sequence is CASSLGTGNTEAFF. The CDR3 coding sequence is TGTGCCAGCAGCTTGGGGACAGGGAACACTGAAGCTTTCTTT.

V and J are TRBV6-5 and TRBJ2-7; TRBD1 matches at 8 bases. The V gene's germline CDR1 is MNHEY and CDR2 SVGAGI. V lost 6 bases, J lost 2 bases, and 6 bases stayed unmatched. The CDR3 covers 14 residues. The CDR3 loop reads CASRTDRAAYEQYF. Here the CDR3 DNA reads TGTGCCAGCAGAACGGACAGGGCGGCCTACGAGCAGTACTTC.

The CDR3 DNA is TGTGCCAGCAGCCCAGGACAGACCAGCAATCAGCCCCAGCATTTT. Its protein is CASSPGQTSNQPQHF. The chain has TRBV9 and TRBJ1-5, with a tentative D call TRBD1 (6 bases). The CDR3 runs 15 residues. Germline assignment: CDR1 SGDLS and CDR2 YYNGEE. Trimming removed 4 bases at V and 1 base at J, with 12 bases between.

This clone was detected only once. This chain links TRBV4-1 with TRBJ2-7, with a possible D match to TRBD1 (6 bases). Between the trimmed V and J ends, which lost 1 base and 2 bases, there was a span of 15 bases. The CDR3 is made up of 16 amino acids. Germline lookup yields CDR1 MGHRA and CDR2 YSYEKL. The CDR3 DNA reads TGCGCCAGCAGCCAAGTTGGACAGCCAGCGCCCTACGAGCAGTACTTC. The encoded protein is CASSQVGQPAPYEQYF.

J is TRBJ2-7 and V is TRBV24-1; no clear D. CDR1 is KGHDR, CDR2 SFDVKD, per germline. The CDR3 extends over 17 amino acids. V lost 4 bases, J lost 0 bases, and 18 bases lay in between. CDR3 bases: TGTGCCACCAGTGACCCAAGGTCGGGCTCTAGCTCCTACGAGCAGTACTTC. This translates into CATSDPRSGSSSYEQYF.

The V and J genes are TRBV24-1 and TRBJ1-3, with 11 bases identical to TRBD1. CDR3 length equals 15 residues. The V and J ends lost 3 bases and 7 bases, in that order; junction bases with no gene match: 4. Germline V gene lookup returns CDR1 KGHDR and CDR2 SFDVKD. In DNA form, the CDR3 reads TGTGCCACCAGTGATCCGGGGACAGGGGGGAACACCATATATTTT. This codes for CATSDPGTGGNTIYF.

The chain has TRBV27 and TRBJ1-6; D unresolved. Trimming took 6 bases from V and 9 from J, leaving 9 bases between them. Per germline, CDR1 MNHEY and CDR2 SMNVEV (reference sequence). CDR3 length equals 12 residues. CDR3 coding DNA: TGTGCCAGCAGCCACGGGGTTTCACCCCTCCACTTT. Translated: CASSHGVSPLHF.

The chain recombines TRBV3-1 (or the pseudogene TRBV3-2) with TRBJ1-4; D is unclear. The CDR3 covers 16 residues. V was cut by 0 bases and J by 5 bases, with 13 bases left in between. Germline V lookup: CDR1 LGHDT, CDR2 YNNKEL (reference sequence). This chain's CDR3 is CASSQDSAGGNEKLFF. The CDR3 nucleotides are TGTGCCAGCAGCCAAGATAGTGCCGGTGGGAATGAAAAACTGTTTTTT.

The genes are TRBV5-5 and TRBJ1-5, with TRBD1 matching 10 bases. Germline CDR1 reads SGHKS; CDR2 reads YYEKEE (reference sequence). The CDR3 covers 12 residues. V was clipped by 8 bases and J by 7 bases; unmatched bases: 3. For the CDR3, the DNA is TGTGCCAGTGGACAGGGGGGACAGCCCCAGCATTTT. Protein sequence: CASGQGGQPQHF.

The V and J genes are TRBV6-1 and TRBJ2-3, with D perhaps TRBD1 (5 bases). Germline CDR1 MNHNS, CDR2 SASEGT. CDR3 size: 14 residues. The V gene lost 3 bases and the J gene lost 9 bases, with 16 bases spanning the gap. Here the CDR3 DNA reads TGTGCCAGCAGTGAGTCCTCTCGCACAGGAACGCAGTATTTT. It yields the protein CASSESSRTGTQYF.

This chain links TRBV3-1 (or the pseudogene TRBV3-2) with TRBJ1-1; TRBD1 is a possible D gene (6 bases). The V end was cut by 7 bases, the J end by 5 bases, with 17 bases between. CDR3 length equals 14 residues. Per germline, CDR1 LGHDT and CDR2 YNNKEL (reference sequence). DNA of the CDR3: TGTGCCAGCAAGCGAGGGACAAAGGTGACTGAAGCTTTCTTT. Translation gives CASKRGTKVTEAFF.

In its sample, this clone was seen a few times. The gene calls are TRBV2 and TRBJ2-1; 9 nucleotides align to TRBD2. The germline V gene encodes CDR1 SNHLY and CDR2 FYNNEI. The CDR3 length is 15 residues. V shed 5 bases, J shed 7 bases, and the junction held 9 bases outside the gene matches. CDR3 bases: TGTGCCAGCAGTAGGGCGGGAGGGCCCCGGAATGAGCAGTTCTTC. Translated: CASSRAGGPRNEQFF.

V is TRBV19 and J is TRBJ1-1, with a weak D call TRBD1 (5 bases). Germline V gives CDR1 LNHDA, CDR2 SQIVND (reference sequence). V was pared by 5 bases and J by 3 bases, with 16 bases between. The CDR3 spans 15 residues. The CDR3 reads CASSPIGTADTEAFF. CDR3 nucleotides: TGTGCCAGTAGTCCAATCGGGACTGCAGACACTGAAGCTTTCTTT.

The rearrangement links TRBV5-6 to TRBJ2-1; 8 bases map to TRBD2. CDR3 size: 18 residues. V was clipped by 0 bases and J by 9 bases; unmatched bases: 17. The germline CDR1 and CDR2 sequences are SGHDT and YYEEEE. CDR3 in amino acids: CASSLAWIAGLLAVEQFF. In DNA, the CDR3 is TGTGCCAGCAGCTTGGCCTGGATAGCGGGGTTACTGGCGGTTGAGCAGTTCTTC.

This clone has only one observation. The rearrangement uses TRBV7-3 and TRBJ2-1; the D gene is possibly TRBD1 (5 bases). The V gene's germline CDR1 is SGHTA and CDR2 FQGTGA. The germline V and J ends were trimmed by 2 bases and 5 bases, with 19 bases remaining between them. This CDR3 region has 17 residues. The CDR3 nucleotides read TGTGCCAGCAGCTTAGGCGACAGATTTAGATACGACAATGAGCAGTTCTTC. Its protein product is CASSLGDRFRYDNEQFF.

This clone is a singleton in its sample. This chain links TRBV11-2 with TRBJ2-1, with a weak D call TRBD2 (6 bases). V was trimmed by 5 bases and J by 5 bases, leaving 10 bases between them. The CDR3 contains 13 residues. Germline V lookup: CDR1 SGHAT, CDR2 FQNNGV. CDR3 loop: CASSAGSNNEQFF. The CDR3 nucleotides are TGTGCCAGCAGCGCCGGGAGCAACAATGAGCAGTTCTTC.

This chain connects TRBV9 to TRBJ2-2, with 7 bases lining up with TRBD2. Germline V gene lookup returns CDR1 SGDLS and CDR2 YYNGEE. Trimming at V came to 3 bases and at J to 5 bases, leaving 10 bases not matched to a gene. The CDR3 loop spans 16 amino acids. The CDR3 spells CASSAASGIDTGELFF. In DNA form, the CDR3 reads TGTGCCAGCAGCGCAGCCAGCGGGATAGATACCGGGGAGCTGTTTTTT.

The chain has TRBV7-9 and TRBJ2-1; 8 bases are shared with TRBD1. The CDR3 has 16 amino acids. Germline V gene data show CDR1 as SEHNR and CDR2 as FQNEAQ (reference sequence). Trimming at V came to 5 bases and at J to 0 bases, leaving 6 bases not matched to a gene. The CDR3: CASSPQGVSSYNEQFF. In nucleotides, the CDR3 is TGTGCCAGCAGCCCACAGGGGGTAAGCTCCTACAATGAGCAGTTCTTC.

The V gene is TRBV6-5, the J gene TRBJ1-1; no firm D call. Trimming cost V 6 bases and J 8 bases, with 13 bases left between them. The CDR3 length is 12 residues. Germline CDR1 reads MNHEY; CDR2 reads SVGAGI. The DNA for the CDR3 is TGTGCCAGCAGGGGAACAGACTCAGAAGCTTTCTTT. The encoded protein is CASRGTDSEAFF.

This chain connects TRBV4-1 to TRBJ1-2, with 7 bases fitting TRBD1. The CDR3 is 15 amino acids. Germline-derived CDR1 and CDR2 are MGHRA and YSYEKL. V lost 4 bases and J lost 1; bases outside the gene matches: 6. The CDR3 spells CASSLGQTINYGYTF. CDR3 DNA: TGCGCCAGCAGCCTGGGACAGACGATTAACTATGGCTACACCTTC.